The next 29 T cell receptor beta chains were all read from a single sample in a study of blood T cell repertoires in COVID-19. TCRdb's table, derived via immunoSEQ multiplex PCR, lists solely in-frame clones and lacks some. The repertoire holds under 300,000 clones, with under 90% as singletons. The source material was PBMCs or T cells enriched from blood (not recorded which). These receptors all come from a woman aged 40 to 50 who had recovered from COVID-19.

The chain carries TRBV7-2 and TRBJ2-7; the match to TRBD2 covers 10 bases. Germline V CDR1 and CDR2: SGHTA, FQGNSA. J lost 2 bases, V lost 3 bases, and 16 bases had no gene match. The CDR3 is 19 residues long. CDR3 loop: CASSFLTGASGSLTYEQYF. CDR3 in DNA: TGTGCCAGCAGCTTTCTAACGGGGGCTAGCGGGAGTCTCACCTACGAGCAGTACTTC.

The chain combines TRBV9 with TRBJ1-1, with no clear D. The CDR3 extends over 15 amino acids. Trimming shortened V by 0 bases and J by 1 base, and 10 bases separated the two germline ends. The V gene's germline CDR1 is SGDLS and CDR2 YYNGEE. CDR3 in amino acids: CASSVDPLWNTEAFF. CDR3 DNA sequence: TGTGCCAGCAGCGTAGATCCACTGTGGAACACTGAAGCTTTCTTT.

The chain uses TRBV24-1 and TRBJ2-2, with D unresolved. The V gene's germline CDR1 is KGHDR and CDR2 SFDVKD. The length of the CDR3 is 12 residues. The V end was cut by 9 bases, the J end by 1 base, with 5 bases between. CDR3 in DNA: TGTGCCACCTCCCAGAACACCGGGGAGCTGTTTTTT. Its protein is CATSQNTGELFF.

The CDR3 sequence is CAWSGGILGNTEAFF. CDR3 coding DNA: TGTGCCTGGAGTGGCGGGATTTTGGGGAACACTGAAGCTTTCTTT. The gene calls are TRBV30 and TRBJ1-1; no firm D call. This CDR3 comprises 15 residues. Germline-derived CDR1 and CDR2 are GTSNPN and SVGIG (reference sequence). Trimming cost V 1 base and J 1 base, with 13 bases left between them.

Only one count was recorded for this clone. The chain carries TRBV5-1 and TRBJ1-4; a possible D gene is TRBD1 (6 bases). V lost 4 bases and J lost 1, with 11 bases in between. The CDR3 is made up of 15 amino acids. Germline V CDR1 and CDR2: SGHRS, YFSETQ. CDR3 in DNA: TGCGCCAGCAGCGCCGGACAGTTAACTAATGAAAAACTGTTTTTT. Translated: CASSAGQLTNEKLFF.

The chain carries TRBV2 and TRBJ1-5, with D perhaps matching TRBD1 (6 bases). The CDR3 sequence is 14 residues long. Trimming took 5 bases from V and 4 from J, leaving 12 bases between them. Germline CDR1 and CDR2: SNHLY and FYNNEI. The chain's CDR3 is CASSSGTRNQPQHF. CDR3 DNA sequence: TGTGCCAGCAGTTCCGGGACAAGAAATCAGCCCCAGCATTTT.

The J gene is TRBJ1-5, the V gene TRBV19; maybe TRBD1 (6 bases). Trimming removed 6 bases from V and 7 bases from J, with 16 bases in between. The CDR3 contains 14 residues. Germline CDR1 reads LNHDA; CDR2 reads SQIVND (reference sequence). The CDR3 nucleotides are TGTGCCAGTAGCACAGGGTCGAGAGGCCAGCCCCAGCATTTT. It is translated as CASSTGSRGQPQHF.

J is TRBJ1-3 and V is TRBV9; D gene unclear. This CDR3 comprises 16 residues. CDR1 SGDLS and CDR2 YYNGEE come from the germline V gene. The ends were cut back, 4 bases at V and 0 bases at J, with 14 bases in the middle. The CDR3 bases are TGTGCCAGCAGCTCAGAGCCGGGATTCTCTGGAAACACCATATATTTT. It codes for CASSSEPGFSGNTIYF.

The chain employs TRBV5-1 and TRBJ1-6; possible D gene TRBD1, 5 bases. V lost 4 bases and J lost 7, with 15 bases in between. The CDR3 is made up of 15 amino acids. Germline CDR1 reads SGHRS; CDR2 reads YFSETQ. The CDR3 DNA follows: TGCGCCAGCAGCCTCAACGGGGGAACGAATTCACCCCTCCACTTT. Translation: CASSLNGGTNSPLHF.

This clone was seen only a few times. The rearrangement links TRBV28 to TRBJ1-6; D might be TRBD1 (6 bases). Germline loops: CDR1 MDHEN, CDR2 SYDVKM. The CDR3 has 13 residues. The CDR3 bases are TGTGCACTGCAGGGAGCAGGGGATTCACCCCTCCACTTT. Translated: CALQGAGDSPLHF.

The V call is TRBV3-1 (or the pseudogene TRBV3-2), the J call TRBJ2-2; D unclear. V was trimmed by 2 bases and J by 6 bases, leaving 16 bases between them. The germline V gene has CDR1 LGHDT and CDR2 YNNKEL (reference sequence). This CDR3 contains 16 residues. This chain's CDR3 is CASSQLEFGPAGELFF. The CDR3 DNA sequence: TGTGCCAGCAGCCAACTGGAGTTTGGCCCCGCCGGGGAGCTGTTTTTT.

The rearrangement uses TRBV12-5 and TRBJ2-7; 10 nucleotides match TRBD1. This CDR3 is 14 amino acids long. With V trimmed by 6 bases and J by 0 bases, 2 bases remained unmatched. Germline CDR1 reads LGHNT; CDR2 reads FRNRAP. The CDR3 sequence: CASGRTGGSYEQYF. The CDR3 DNA follows: TGTGCTAGTGGAAGGACAGGGGGCTCCTACGAGCAGTACTTC.

The CDR3, as DNA: TGTGCCAGCAGTCATCAGGCGGGGGGACCTTACAATGAGCAGTTCTTC. It translates to CASSHQAGGPYNEQFF. The chain combines TRBV7-3 with TRBJ2-1, with 8 bases aligning to TRBD2. The trim removed 6 bases at V and 4 bases at J, leaving 11 bases unmatched. Germline values: CDR1 SGHTA, CDR2 FQGTGA. CDR3 length equals 16 residues.

The gene calls are TRBV18 and TRBJ1-1; a weak D match, TRBD1 (5 bases). The CDR3 has 12 residues. The V end was cut by 4 bases, the J end by 7 bases, with 10 bases between. CDR1 is KGHSH, CDR2 LQKENI, per germline. This CDR3 reads CASSLTEIEAFF. In DNA form, the CDR3 reads TGTGCCAGCTCACTGACAGAGATTGAAGCTTTCTTT. The full variable domain, with the rest looked up from reference TRBV18 and TRBJ1-1, is NAGVMQNPRHLVRRRGQEARLRCSPMKGHSHVYWYRQLPEEGLKFMVYLQKENIIDESGMPKERFSAEFPKEGPSILRIQQVVRGDSAAYFCASSLTEIEAFFGQGTRLTVV.

The chain uses TRBV3-1 (or the pseudogene TRBV3-2) and TRBJ1-6; D not certain. CDR3 length: 16 residues. Trimming pared 1 base from V and 9 bases from J, leaving 16 bases between. The V gene's germline CDR1 is LGHDT and CDR2 YNNKEL (reference sequence). Written as DNA, the CDR3 is TGTGCCAGCAGCCAAGGGGTCCACGCCCGAGGTTCACCCCTCCACTTT. Encoded protein: CASSQGVHARGSPLHF.

The chain uses TRBV3-1 (or the pseudogene TRBV3-2) and TRBJ1-6; D not resolved. CDR1 is LGHDT and CDR2 is YNNKEL in the germline V gene (reference sequence). Trimming stripped 2 bases from V and 12 bases from J, with 11 bases between. The CDR3 totals 13 residues. This CDR3 is CASSQSTDIPLHF. CDR3 coding DNA: TGTGCCAGCAGCCAAAGCACAGATATACCCCTCCACTTT.

This rearrangement joins TRBV5-6 to TRBJ2-7; 9 positions match TRBD1. The V gene end was trimmed by 2 bases and the J gene end by 4 bases; junction bases not matched to a gene: 4. The CDR3 is made up of 14 amino acids. CDR1 is SGHDT, CDR2 YYEEEE, per germline. CDR3: CASSFRDRGYEQYF. Written as DNA, the CDR3 is TGTGCCAGCAGCTTTCGAGACAGGGGGTACGAGCAGTACTTC.

The chain links TRBV4-3 to TRBJ2-5; tentative D call: TRBD1 (5 bases). The length of the CDR3 is 13 residues. Trimming took off 1 base at V and 4 bases at J, with 7 bases between the two ends. CDR1 is LGHNA and CDR2 is YSLEER in the germline V gene. CDR3 nucleotides: TGCGCCAGCAGCCAAGGGGGCGGAGAGACCCAGTACTTC. Translated, it gives CASSQGGGETQYF.

The rearrangement links TRBV7-4 to TRBJ2-3; 11 bases line up with TRBD2. Unmatched junction bases numbered 9, after V lost 0 bases and J lost 4 bases. Germline CDR1 and CDR2: SGHVT and SQSDAQ. The CDR3 is 18 amino acids. The CDR3 bases are TGTGCCAGCAGCTTAGCGGCTAGCGGGGGGCTCTTCCCAGATACGCAGTATTTT. Its protein product is CASSLAASGGLFPDTQYF.

V is TRBV19 and J is TRBJ1-1, with D perhaps TRBD1 (5 bases). The V gene lost 8 bases and the J gene lost 4 bases, with 8 bases spanning the gap. Looked up from germline, CDR1 is LNHDA and CDR2 is SQIVND (reference sequence). The CDR3 runs 11 residues. The CDR3, as DNA: TGTGCCAGTCATCAGGGCACTGAAGCTTTCTTT. Translating it yields CASHQGTEAFF.

The rearrangement links TRBV5-1 to TRBJ1-1; D is unresolved. The germline CDR1 and CDR2 sequences are SGHRS and YFSETQ. The CDR3 totals 13 residues. The V end lost 6 bases, the J end lost 1 base, and 10 bases lay between the germline ends. As DNA, the CDR3 is TGCGCCAGCACCGTACACCCGAACACTGAAGCTTTCTTT. Encoded protein: CASTVHPNTEAFF.

The chain links TRBV5-1 to TRBJ2-4, with 8 positions matching TRBD2. Trimming took 4 bases from V and 5 from J; bases not matched to a gene: 8. CDR3 length: 15 residues. The germline gives CDR1 SGHRS, CDR2 YFSETQ. The CDR3 DNA sequence: TGCGCCAGCAGCCTTACGACCGGGAGGGAAAACATTCAGTACTTC. It yields the protein CASSLTTGRENIQYF.

The chain links TRBV7-9 to TRBJ1-3; 8 bases agree with TRBD1. This CDR3 contains 14 residues. Losses at the gene ends were 10 bases for V and 3 bases for J; bases not matched to a gene: 8. In germline, CDR1 is SEHNR, CDR2 FQNEAQ (reference sequence). The CDR3 DNA reads as TGTGCCACCATCCTAACAGGGGGTGGAAACACCATATATTTT. Encoded protein: CATILTGGGNTIYF.

V is TRBV25-1 and J is TRBJ1-6; tentatively, D is TRBD1 (5 bases). Per the germline V gene, CDR1 is MGHDK and CDR2 is SYGVNS. The CDR3 spans 16 residues. Trimming pared 8 bases from V and 5 bases from J, leaving 19 bases between. CDR3 in DNA: TGTGCCAGCGTTGGCAGGGAAGGAGTTGATAATTCACCCCTCCACTTT. This encodes CASVGREGVDNSPLHF.

This CDR3 reads CASRMEVTGNTIYF. Here the CDR3 DNA reads TGCGCCAGCAGGATGGAGGTGACTGGAAACACCATATATTTT. The chain combines TRBV5-1 with TRBJ1-3; D ambiguous. CDR1 is SGHRS and CDR2 is YFSETQ in the germline V gene. With 5 bases removed from V and 2 bases from J, the gap between germline ends came to 11 bases. There are 14 residues in the CDR3.

This chain joins TRBV3-1 (or the pseudogene TRBV3-2) and TRBJ1-2, with 7 nucleotides matching TRBD1. V gave up 0 bases and J gave up 4 bases; unmatched junction bases: 8. CDR3 length: 16 residues. CDR1 is LGHDT and CDR2 is YNNKEL in the germline V gene (reference sequence). CDR3: CASSQDTVRGLYGYTF. The DNA of the CDR3 is TGTGCCAGCAGCCAAGATACAGTTAGGGGGCTCTATGGCTACACCTTC.

Note on this clone: The sample has other DNA sequences that encode this CDR3 too. This chain uses TRBV19 with TRBJ2-2; a possible D gene is TRBD2 (6 bases). Deletions cut 6 bases from V and 5 bases from J, with 13 bases between. The CDR3 is 14 residues long. Germline CDR1 and CDR2: LNHDA and SQIVND (reference sequence). This CDR3 reads CASRLLRETGELFF. CDR3 bases: TGTGCCAGTAGACTCCTTCGGGAGACCGGGGAGCTGTTTTTT.

V usage is TRBV18 and J usage is TRBJ1-5, with 7 bases matching TRBD1. The CDR3 runs to 16 residues. In germline, CDR1 is KGHSH, CDR2 LQKENI. V shed 5 bases, J shed 6 bases, and the junction held 13 bases outside the gene matches. CDR3 loop: CASSEGIQAGGQPQHF. CDR3 in DNA: TGTGCCAGCTCAGAAGGAATCCAAGCAGGGGGTCAGCCCCAGCATTTT.

The chain carries TRBV4-3 and TRBJ2-2; possibly TRBD2 for D (5 bases). From germline, CDR1 is LGHNA and CDR2 YSLEER. Trimming took 0 bases from V and 5 from J, leaving 7 bases between them. The CDR3 consists of 14 residues. CDR3 loop: CASSQEIATGELFF. Here the CDR3 DNA reads TGCGCCAGCAGCCAAGAAATAGCGACCGGGGAGCTGTTTTTT.